What follows are 31 T cell receptor beta chains derived from one specimen sequenced in a study of blood T cell repertoires in COVID-19. Assay: immunoSEQ multiplex PCR; the TCRdb copy retains only in-frame clones and omits some. This table holds around 30,000 clones, around 92% found once. Sequenced input: peripheral blood. Source of these receptors: a woman in her 40s with active or convalescent COVID-19.

V gene TRBV27 combines with J gene TRBJ2-7; D unclear. The V gene's germline CDR1 is MNHEY and CDR2 SMNVEV (reference sequence). CDR3 size: 12 residues. V lost 6 bases and J 2 bases, leaving 8 bases between the germline ends. The CDR3 nucleotides read TGTGCCAGCAGCTCCTCGGCCTACGAGCAGTACTTC. Translated, it gives CASSSSAYEQYF.

This chain uses TRBV18 with TRBJ1-5; TRBD1 is a possible D gene (5 bases). Germline CDR1 and CDR2: KGHSH and LQKENI. V dropped 1 base and J dropped 7 bases, with 11 bases sitting between them. This CDR3 spans 14 amino acids. Here the CDR3 DNA reads TGTGCCAGCTCACCACAGGGGATGGAACAGCCCCAGCATTTT. This translates into CASSPQGMEQPQHF.

The chain is built from TRBV7-9 and TRBJ1-2; 9 nucleotides line up with TRBD1. Germline V gene data show CDR1 as SEHNR and CDR2 as FQNEAQ (reference sequence). J was trimmed by 3 bases and V by 1 base; bases with no gene match: 0. The CDR3 is 14 amino acids. The CDR3 DNA sequence: TGTGCCAGCAGCTTAGGGACAGGGGACTATGGCTACACCTTC. It codes for CASSLGTGDYGYTF.

As for this clone: An end of the junction does not agree with germline; a read error may underlie this. The chain joins TRBV7-7 to TRBJ2-7, with D possibly matching TRBD2 (6 bases). The CDR3 length is 15 residues. CDR1 and CDR2 (germline): SSHAT, FNYEAQ (reference sequence). The CDR3 is CASSLRRGNPYEQYF. CDR3 nucleotide sequence: TGTGCTAGCAGCTTACGGCGCGGGAATCCCTACGAGCAGTACTTC.

This rearrangement joins TRBV6-9 to TRBJ2-7; D might be TRBD1 (6 bases). The CDR3 covers 15 residues. CDR1 is MNHGY, CDR2 SVAAGI, per germline. V was shortened by 5 bases and J by 2 bases, with 16 bases between the two germline ends. The CDR3 nucleotides are TGTGCCAGCAGTACCCGGGACAAAGGACCCTACGAGCAGTACTTC. Its protein product is CASSTRDKGPYEQYF.

The chain combines TRBV19 with TRBJ2-7; TRBD2 agrees at 9 bases. Per germline, CDR1 LNHDA and CDR2 SQIVND (reference sequence). J was trimmed by 2 bases and V by 0 bases; bases with no gene match: 2. CDR3 length equals 15 residues. CDR3 residues: CASSIDPSGTYEQYF. CDR3 DNA sequence: TGTGCCAGTAGTATAGATCCTAGCGGGACCTACGAGCAGTACTTC.

V and J are TRBV7-8 and TRBJ2-2; perhaps TRBD2 as D (6 bases). Germline CDR1 SGHVS, CDR2 FQNEAQ. The CDR3 totals 15 residues. V lost 3 bases, J lost 7 bases, and 15 bases lay in between. The CDR3 DNA is TGTGCCAGCAGCTTCGGAGGGGTTGGGGTCGGGGAGCTGTTTTTT. Its translation: CASSFGGVGVGELFF.

The chain recombines TRBV19 with TRBJ2-5, with 11 bases aligning to TRBD2. The CDR3 has 17 residues. V was clipped by 1 base and J by 3 bases; unmatched bases: 7. Germline values: CDR1 LNHDA, CDR2 SQIVND (reference sequence). The CDR3 protein is CASSIGGPGLAEETQYF. The CDR3 DNA is TGTGCCAGTAGTATAGGGGGACCGGGACTAGCGGAAGAGACCCAGTACTTC.

The chain recombines TRBV11-2 with TRBJ1-2, with D tentatively TRBD1 (6 bases). Germline-derived CDR1 and CDR2 are SGHAT and FQNNGV. There are 14 residues in the CDR3. V shed 2 bases and J shed 2 bases, with 9 bases lying between them. The chain's CDR3 is CASSLSGQNYGYTF. The CDR3 coding sequence is TGTGCCAGCAGCTTATCCGGACAGAACTATGGCTACACCTTC.

The CDR3 loop is CSVRGRGTGELFF. The CDR3 region has the DNA TGCAGCGTTCGGGGGAGAGGCACCGGGGAGCTGTTTTTT. The genes are TRBV29-1 and TRBJ2-2, with a possible D match to TRBD2 (6 bases). Germline CDR1 and CDR2: SQVTM and ANQGSEA. The CDR3 spans 13 residues. The V gene lost 5 bases and the J gene lost 4 bases, with 11 bases spanning the gap.

The chain has TRBV5-1 and TRBJ1-1, with TRBD1 matching 7 bases. The V segment lost 4 bases and the J segment 0 bases; nucleotides outside the gene matches: 9. Germline V gives CDR1 SGHRS, CDR2 YFSETQ. The CDR3 extends over 16 amino acids. In DNA, the CDR3 is TGCGCCAGCAGCCGGAGGGGGCCGGTGATGAACACTGAAGCTTTCTTT. Encoded protein: CASSRRGPVMNTEAFF.

The genes are TRBV9 and TRBJ1-4; D is ambiguous. The CDR3 extends over 17 amino acids. Germline V gene lookup returns CDR1 SGDLS and CDR2 YYNGEE. Trimming removed 0 bases from V and 0 bases from J, with 12 bases in between. The CDR3 DNA sequence: TGTGCCAGCAGCGTAGAGGAGGTCGCCACAACTAATGAAAAACTGTTTTTT. It is translated as CASSVEEVATTNEKLFF.

The chain links TRBV4-3 to TRBJ2-4; 9 bases line up with TRBD2. CDR3 length: 17 residues. With V trimmed by 1 base and J by 9 bases, 13 bases remained unmatched. The germline V gene has CDR1 LGHNA and CDR2 YSLEER. CDR3 DNA: TGCGCCAGCAGCCAAGGAGGGCTAGCGGGGTCGCGGGGCATTCAGTACTTC. The encoded protein is CASSQGGLAGSRGIQYF.

The chain recombines TRBV7-2 with TRBJ2-3, with D possibly TRBD2 on 5 matching bases. Per germline, CDR1 SGHTA and CDR2 FQGNSA. V was cut by 2 bases and J by 2 bases, with 8 bases left in between. This CDR3 is 14 amino acids long. Here the CDR3 DNA reads TGTGCCAGCAGCTTAAGAGGGCCCACAGATACGCAGTATTTT. Its protein product is CASSLRGPTDTQYF. Using reference TRBV7-2 and TRBJ2-3 for the parts outside the CDR3, the full variable domain is GAGVSQSPSNKVTEKGKDVELRCDPISGHTALYWYRQSLGQGLEFLIYFQGNSAPDKSGLPSDRFSAERTGGSVSTLTIQRTQQEDSAVYLCASSLRGPTDTQYFGPGTRLTVL.

The V gene is TRBV7-2, the J gene TRBJ1-2, with D possibly TRBD1 on 5 matching bases. V was trimmed by 3 bases and J by 3 bases, leaving 14 bases between them. Germline V lookup: CDR1 SGHTA, CDR2 FQGNSA. This CDR3 spans 15 amino acids. CDR3 DNA sequence: TGTGCCAGCAGCTTCAGGGTCGGTAATGACTATGGCTACACCTTC. Protein sequence: CASSFRVGNDYGYTF.

The chain employs TRBV19 and TRBJ2-3; 7 bases fit TRBD2. The J segment lost 2 bases and the V segment lost 7 bases, leaving 15 bases of the junction unmatched. The CDR3 has 17 residues. CDR1 and CDR2 from the germline V gene are LNHDA and SQIVND (reference sequence). CDR3 nucleotide sequence: TGTGCCAGTACCTGGGGGGATGAGCGGGACGTCACAGATACGCAGTATTTT. Translation: CASTWGDERDVTDTQYF.

The V call is TRBV7-2, the J call TRBJ1-1; 7 nucleotides agree with TRBD1. This CDR3 comprises 13 residues. Germline V gene data show CDR1 as SGHTA and CDR2 as FQGNSA. Losses at the gene ends were 4 bases for V and 10 bases for J; bases not matched to a gene: 9. CDR3 nucleotide sequence: TGTGCCAGCAGCTCCATCGACAGGGCAAGAGCTTTCTTT. This codes for CASSSIDRARAFF.

The chain uses TRBV29-1 and TRBJ1-2, with a tentative D call TRBD1 (6 bases). The ends were cut back, 1 base at V and 6 bases at J, with 12 bases in the middle. CDR3 length: 13 amino acids. Germline-derived CDR1 and CDR2 are SQVTM and ANQGSEA. This CDR3 is CSVEVRQGNGYTF. Written as DNA, the CDR3 is TGCAGCGTTGAAGTCCGGCAGGGGAATGGCTACACCTTC.

The chain combines TRBV29-1 with TRBJ1-3, with D possibly being TRBD1 (6 bases). Per germline, CDR1 SQVTM and CDR2 ANQGSEA. The CDR3 has 14 residues. Deletions cut 4 bases from V and 0 bases from J, with 10 bases between. DNA for the CDR3: TGCAGCGTTGCCGCAGGGGCCTCTGGAAACACCATATATTTT. It yields the protein CSVAAGASGNTIYF.

The chain recombines TRBV5-1 with TRBJ1-4, with 7 bases aligning to TRBD1. The CDR3 length is 15 residues. Unmatched junction bases numbered 7, after V lost 4 bases and J lost 4 bases. CDR1 and CDR2 (germline): SGHRS, YFSETQ. CDR3: CASSPYRQGNEKLFF. Here the CDR3 DNA reads TGCGCCAGCAGCCCATATCGACAGGGTAATGAAAAACTGTTTTTT.

The chain is built from TRBV18 and TRBJ2-5; D gene ambiguous. This CDR3 comprises 12 residues. Trimming shortened V by 0 bases and J by 5 bases, and 4 bases separated the two germline ends. The germline gives CDR1 KGHSH, CDR2 LQKENI. The CDR3 DNA sequence: TGTGCCAGCTCACCACCCTTTGAGACCCAGTACTTC. This sequence encodes CASSPPFETQYF.

V and J are TRBV6-1 and TRBJ2-1; 13 bases align to TRBD2. The CDR3 length is 21 residues. Germline V gene lookup returns CDR1 MNHNS and CDR2 SASEGT. With V trimmed by 1 base and J by 0 bases, 12 bases remained unmatched. For the CDR3, the DNA is TGTGCCAGCAGTGAAGAAGGGGCACTAGCGGGGGGGCCAAACTCCTACAATGAGCAGTTCTTC. Translating it yields CASSEEGALAGGPNSYNEQFF.

The genes are TRBV7-9 and TRBJ2-3; D not certain. CDR1 SEHNR and CDR2 FQNEAQ come from the germline V gene (reference sequence). This CDR3 is built from 15 residues. V shed 5 bases and J shed 0 bases, with 12 bases lying between them. As DNA, the CDR3 is TGTGCCAGCAGCGCTGGCTGGGCTAGCACAGATACGCAGTATTTT. Its translation is CASSAGWASTDTQYF.

The chain couples TRBV19 to TRBJ1-4; no clear D gene. V gave up 5 bases and J gave up 8 bases, with 18 bases separating them. This CDR3 is built from 15 residues. The germline gives CDR1 LNHDA, CDR2 SQIVND (reference sequence). The CDR3: CASSSRRAAGEKLFF. The CDR3 region has the DNA TGTGCCAGTAGTTCCCGACGGGCGGCGGGCGAAAAACTGTTTTTT.

The chain joins TRBV7-6 to TRBJ1-5; TRBD1 matches 7 bases. The CDR3 loop spans 15 amino acids. From germline, CDR1 is SGHVS and CDR2 FNYEAQ. J was trimmed by 0 bases and V by 1 base; bases with no gene match: 0. The CDR3 nucleotides are TGTGCCAGCAGCTTAGACAGGGGTAGCAATCAGCCCCAGCATTTT. Its translation is CASSLDRGSNQPQHF.

V and J are TRBV9 and TRBJ1-6; D is undetermined. CDR1 SGDLS and CDR2 YYNGEE come from the germline V gene. The CDR3 has 15 residues. Trimming removed 4 bases at V and 0 bases at J, with 8 bases between. Here the CDR3 reads CASSPAGSYNSPLHF. CDR3 sequence (DNA): TGTGCCAGCAGCCCGGCGGGCTCCTATAATTCACCCCTCCACTTT.

The chain has TRBV7-2 and TRBJ2-2; D unresolved. Germline values: CDR1 SGHTA, CDR2 FQGNSA. The CDR3 loop spans 13 amino acids. V lost 3 bases and J lost 5, with 7 bases in between. CDR3 protein: CASSFTPTGELFF. The CDR3 region has the DNA TGTGCCAGCAGCTTTACACCGACCGGGGAGCTGTTTTTT.

V gene TRBV5-8 combines with J gene TRBJ1-2, with TRBD1 matching 8 bases. The CDR3 is 14 amino acids. In germline, CDR1 is SGHTS, CDR2 YDEGEE. V was pared by 2 bases and J by 8 bases, with 8 bases of the junction left unmatched. DNA of the CDR3: TGTGCCAGCAGCTTAAGGGACAGGTTTCTCGGCTACACCTTC. The encoded protein is CASSLRDRFLGYTF. Full variable domain (missing parts from reference TRBV5-8 and TRBJ1-2): EAGVTQSPTHLIKTRGQQATLRCSPISGHTSVYWYQQALGLGLQFLLWYDEGEERNRGNFPPRFSGRQFPNYSSELNVNALELEDSALYLCASSLRDRFLGYTFGSGTRLTVV.

The V and J genes are TRBV7-9 and TRBJ2-7; 8 bases map to TRBD1. Germline V lookup: CDR1 SEHNR, CDR2 FQNEAQ (reference sequence). CDR3 length: 15 amino acids. With V trimmed by 4 bases and J by 3 bases, 8 bases remained unmatched. As DNA, the CDR3 is TGTGCCAGCAGCTCCCGCGGAGGACAGGGCTACGAGCAGTACTTC. It is translated as CASSSRGGQGYEQYF.

A few counts support this clone. This sequence joins TRBV6-5 and TRBJ2-7; D unclear. This CDR3 is 11 amino acids long. The germline CDR1 and CDR2 sequences are MNHEY and SVGAGI. Trimming stripped 6 bases from V and 5 bases from J, with 8 bases between. The CDR3 coding sequence is TGTGCCAGCAGCCGTTCCGACGAGCAGTACTTC. Its translation: CASSRSDEQYF.

V and J are TRBV11-3 and TRBJ2-7; 8 positions match TRBD1. V lost 5 bases, J lost 3 bases, and 9 bases stayed unmatched. CDR3 size: 15 residues. The germline CDR1 and CDR2 sequences are SGHNT and YENEEA. CDR3 protein: CASSAGTGLFYEQYF. CDR3 DNA sequence: TGTGCCAGCAGCGCCGGGACAGGACTCTTCTACGAGCAGTACTTC.